This TCR beta chain was sequenced for a study of tumor and adjacent non-tumor tissue in lung cancer. For the study at large: Stage I to III disease affected 10 men and roughly 5 women aged about 31 to 76.

Germline V gene sequence: CDR1 MNHNY, CDR2 SVGAGI (reference sequence). The CDR3 is 17 residues long. V lost 7 bases to trimming and J lost 6 bases; unmatched junction nucleotides: 14. TCRbeta libraries were built with three rounds of nested PCR, modified from ARM-PCR. MiXCR, applied by TCRdb to the multiplex PCR reads, yields one record per CDR3 protein. Of over 80,000 distinct CDR3 sequences in the sample, 80% were seen once. No cell sorting was done before RNA was extracted from the tissue. This non-tumor lung sample came from over 3 cm beyond the tumor edge. This rearrangement joins TRBV6-6 to TRBJ2-1; 11 bases fit TRBD2. This TCR was recovered from a man in his sixties with small cell lung cancer. Sequencing was performed on distant non-tumor lung tissue. The CDR3 DNA is TGTGCCAGCACATTAAGCCTTAGCGGGAGGGCGGCCAATGAGCAGTTCTTC. This encodes CASTLSLSGRAANEQFF.